Listed below are T cell receptor beta chains from one sample, sequenced in a study of cytomegalovirus exposure and HLA in healthy donors. TCRdb keeps only in-frame clones here, not all; method: immunoSEQ multiplex PCR. The sample includes 150,000 to 200,000 clones, around three quarters of them seen just once. The sequencing sample was made of PBMCs. These TCRs come from a woman aged 30 to 39 in good health and CMV-seropositive. Both conserved end residues are part of each CDR3. D genes are given only for firm matches. The size field is filled for only some rows; it gives once, few, many or a size class.

v_call	d_call	clone_size	j_call	cdr3_nt	cdr3_aa
TRBV18	-	-	TRBJ2-2	TGTGCCAGCTCACCAGGGCTGAACACCGGGGAGCTGTTTTTT	CASSPGLNTGELFF
TRBV19	TRBD2	few	TRBJ2-7	TGTGCCAGTAGTATGGGAGGGTCCTCACGGTACTTC	CASSMGGSSRYF
TRBV4-1	TRBD2	-	TRBJ2-3	TGCGCCAGCAGCCACCCGGCCAGCGGGGGACGCACAGATACGCAGTATTTT	CASSHPASGGRTDTQYF
TRBV7-2	TRBD2	-	TRBJ2-5	TGTGCCAGCAGCTTAGGATTCGGAGCGGGGGCGACCCAGTACTTC	CASSLGFGAGATQYF
TRBV18	-	-	TRBJ1-2	TGTGCCAGCTCACGACCGGGGCTCCCGCCCAGTCCCAACTATGGCTACACCTTC	CASSRPGLPPSPNYGYTF
TRBV7-9	TRBD2	few	TRBJ2-7	TGTTCCAGCAGCCTACCACCCCGACTAGCGGGACTACGGGAGGAGCAGTACTTC	CSSSLPPRLAGLREEQYF
TRBV7-7	-	-	TRBJ2-2	TGTGCCAGCAGCCCAGGGGGGCCGGGACGGTACACCGGGGAGCTGTTTTTT	CASSPGGPGRYTGELFF
TRBV6-5	TRBD1	-	TRBJ2-7	TGTGCCAGCAGACACGACAGGGGCTCCTACGAGCAGTACTTC	CASRHDRGSYEQYF
TRBV2	-	-	TRBJ1-2	TGTGCCAGCAGCGGGGACATCATACTGCATGGCTACACCTTC	CASSGDIILHGYTF
TRBV30	TRBD2	-	TRBJ2-1	TGTGCCTGGAGTGTAGGAGCGGGGGGGCCGGGGCAGTTCTTC	CAWSVGAGGPGQFF
TRBV15	-	-	TRBJ1-2	TGTGCCACCAGCGGACCGGGACACCGTCATGGCTACACCTTC	CATSGPGHRHGYTF
TRBV25-1	TRBD1	once	TRBJ2-3	TGTGCCAGCAGTGAGAACAGGGGCGGTGGCACAGATACGCAGTATTTT	CASSENRGGGTDTQYF
TRBV4-1	-	-	TRBJ2-5	TGCGCCAGCAGCCAAGTCCGGGCTGGACTCATATTAGAGACCCAGTACTTC	CASSQVRAGLILETQYF
TRBV5-6	-	few	TRBJ2-7	TGTGCCAGCAGCTTCAGGGGAGGGTGGTGGGAGCAGTACTTC	CASSFRGGWWEQYF
TRBV4-1	TRBD2	-	TRBJ2-7	TGCGCCAGCAGCCAAAGCCCCTGGACTAGCGGGGAGGTACTCGAGCAGTACTTC	CASSQSPWTSGEVLEQYF
TRBV12-5	-	-	TRBJ1-5	TGTGCTAGTGGAAATCGGCGGGTGTATAATAGCAATCAGCCCCAGCATTTT	CASGNRRVYNSNQPQHF
TRBV7-2	-	few	TRBJ2-7	TGTGCCAGCAGCTTAGCGGGCACTAGCAGTAACTGCGAGCAGTACTTC	CASSLAGTSSNCEQYF
TRBV28	TRBD1	-	TRBJ1-5	TGTGCCAGCAGTCCCCCGGGACAGGGCGGACAGCCCCAGCATTTT	CASSPPGQGGQPQHF
TRBV4-3	TRBD1	-	TRBJ1-6	TGCGCCAGCAGCCAATCAACAGGGGGCGAGTCACCCCTCCACTTT	CASSQSTGGESPLHF
TRBV5-6	-	-	TRBJ1-1	TGTGCCAGCAGCCGGGACAAAAGGAACACTGAAGCTTTCTTT	CASSRDKRNTEAFF
TRBV28	-	-	TRBJ2-7	TGTGCCAGCAGTTTGTATGGGCAGGCGCTAAGCTCCTACGAGCAGTACTTC	CASSLYGQALSSYEQYF
TRBV28	TRBD1	-	TRBJ2-3	TGTGCCAGCAGCCCAGGGGGCCCCGTCGGCACAGATACGCAGTATTTT	CASSPGGPVGTDTQYF
TRBV6-6	-	few	TRBJ2-7	TGTGCCAGCAGTCCCAGGGGCGAGCAGTACTTC	CASSPRGEQYF
TRBV2	-	-	TRBJ1-4	TGTGCCAGCGCGAATGAAAAACTGTTTTTT	CASANEKLFF
TRBV28	TRBD2	-	TRBJ2-3	TGTGCCAGCAGTTTCCTCGGACTAGCGGGGGACACAGATACGCAGTATTTT	CASSFLGLAGDTDTQYF
TRBV4-2	TRBD1	once	TRBJ1-5	TGTGCCAGCAGCCAAGATCACCCGGGACAGGGCTCCTCTAGCAATCAGCCCCAGCATTTT	CASSQDHPGQGSSSNQPQHF
TRBV9	TRBD2	few	TRBJ2-5	TGTGCCAGCAGCGACGGGGGGTGGGGAGAGACCCAGTACTTC	CASSDGGWGETQYF
TRBV10-3	-	-	TRBJ2-7	TGTGCCATCAGTGCAGGCTCCTACGAGCAGTACTTC	CAISAGSYEQYF
TRBV11-3	-	-	TRBJ1-2	TGTGCCAGCAGCGACAGACAGATACCTAACTATGGCTACACCTTC	CASSDRQIPNYGYTF
TRBV5-6	TRBD2	-	TRBJ2-1	TGTGCCAGCAAACCCCAGGGCACTAGCGGGGGCGGTGGGCAGTTCTTC	CASKPQGTSGGGGQFF
TRBV7-2	TRBD2	few	TRBJ2-5	TGTGCCAGCACCGGGGGAGGGGTCCAAGAGACCCAGTACTTC	CASTGGGVQETQYF
TRBV27	-	-	TRBJ1-6	TGTGCCAGCAGTTTGAGGCCAGTCTATAATTCACCCCTCCACTTT	CASSLRPVYNSPLHF
TRBV6-5	TRBD2	-	TRBJ2-3	TGTGCCAGCAGGGAGGCGAGCGGGGGGCCAGATACGCAGTATTTT	CASREASGGPDTQYF
TRBV6-1	-	-	TRBJ2-7	TGTGCCAGCACTTTCAGCTCCTACGAGCAGTACTTC	CASTFSSYEQYF
TRBV9	TRBD1	few	TRBJ1-2	TGTGCCAGCAGTAGCTCGGGACAGCAGAACTATGGCTACACCTTC	CASSSSGQQNYGYTF
TRBV5-5	-	few	TRBJ1-4	TGTGCCAGCACCCTATTCGTCGGTGAAAAACTGTTTTTT	CASTLFVGEKLFF
TRBV7-2	TRBD2	-	TRBJ2-1	TGTGCCAGCACCATAGGGCTAGCGGGCCTCAATGAGCAGTTCTTC	CASTIGLAGLNEQFF
TRBV19	-	-	TRBJ2-7	TGTGCCAGTAGTTCCAGACGGGGACTCTACGAGCAGTACTTC	CASSSRRGLYEQYF
TRBV7-3	TRBD2	-	TRBJ2-1	TGTGCCAGCAGCCCCAGCGGGGGGGCCATCAATGAGCAGTTCTTC	CASSPSGGAINEQFF
TRBV9	-	-	TRBJ2-7	TGTGCCAGCAGCTCAGGGGTTAACTACGAGCAGTACTTC	CASSSGVNYEQYF
TRBV19	TRBD2	-	TRBJ2-7	TGTGCCAGTAGTCCCTCGGGAGGGGCCCCCTACGAGCAGTACTTC	CASSPSGGAPYEQYF
TRBV5-1	-	-	TRBJ2-2	TGCGCCAGCAGCTTGGAAGGCGGGCTGATCACCGGGGAGCTGTTTTTT	CASSLEGGLITGELFF
TRBV7-2	-	-	TRBJ2-7	TGTGCCAGCAGCTTGACTAGGTACGAGCAGTACTTC	CASSLTRYEQYF
TRBV7-2	-	-	TRBJ2-2	TGTGCCAGTCGAGAGGACACCGGGGAGCTGTTTTTT	CASREDTGELFF
TRBV6-1	-	-	TRBJ1-5	TGTGCCAGCAGTGAGAGGGCCCCCCAGCATTTT	CASSERAPQHF
TRBV19	TRBD1	few	TRBJ1-5	TGTGCCATCTCGGACAGGGGCAATCAGCCCCAGCATTTT	CAISDRGNQPQHF
TRBV5-1	-	few	TRBJ2-1	TGCGCCAGCAGCTGGACAGAGCTCAATGAGCAGTTCTTC	CASSWTELNEQFF
TRBV2	-	-	TRBJ2-2	TGTGCCAGCAGTGCACCACGGCGGGCCTCCACCGGGGAGCTGTTTTTT	CASSAPRRASTGELFF
TRBV10-3	-	-	TRBJ1-6	TGTGCCATCAGGCAGAGAGGGGAGGACTCACCCCTCCACTTT	CAIRQRGEDSPLHF
TRBV18	TRBD1	-	TRBJ1-2	TGTGCCAGCTCAACCCGGACAGGAACTAACTATGGCTACACCTTC	CASSTRTGTNYGYTF
TRBV15	-	few	TRBJ2-3	TGTGCCACCAGCAGAGATCGAGGGCCCGATACGCAGTATTTT	CATSRDRGPDTQYF
TRBV7-8	-	-	TRBJ2-7	TGTGCCAGCAGCCTCCTTATAAGTTACGAGCAGTACTTC	CASSLLISYEQYF
TRBV4-3	TRBD2	-	TRBJ2-1	TGCGCCAGCAGCCAAGATGGCAGCGGGGGTTACAATGAGCAGTTCTTC	CASSQDGSGGYNEQFF
TRBV4-1	-	-	TRBJ2-5	TGCGCCAGCAGCAAGGGGGGGGGCAGGGGTCCAGAGACCCAGTACTTC	CASSKGGGRGPETQYF